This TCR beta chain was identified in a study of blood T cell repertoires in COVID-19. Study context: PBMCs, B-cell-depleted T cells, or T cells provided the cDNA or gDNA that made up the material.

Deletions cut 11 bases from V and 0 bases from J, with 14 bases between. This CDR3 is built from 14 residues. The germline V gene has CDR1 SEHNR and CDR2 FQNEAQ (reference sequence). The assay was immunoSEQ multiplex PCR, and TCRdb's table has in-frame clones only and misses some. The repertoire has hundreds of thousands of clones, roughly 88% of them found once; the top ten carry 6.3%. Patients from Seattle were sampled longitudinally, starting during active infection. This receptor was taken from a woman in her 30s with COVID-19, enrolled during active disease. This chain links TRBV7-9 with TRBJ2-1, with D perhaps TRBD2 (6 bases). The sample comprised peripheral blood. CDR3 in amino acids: CAPGGDHSYNEQFF. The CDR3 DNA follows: TGTGCCCCTGGAGGGGATCACTCCTACAATGAGCAGTTCTTC.